This is a list of T cell receptor beta chains from one sample in a study of blood T cell repertoires in COVID-19. Sequencing used immunoSEQ multiplex PCR; TCRdb keeps in-frame clones, though not all of them. Counted here are 210,000 or so clones, roughly 80% occurring once; the ten biggest clones make up around 2%. Material for sequencing was PBMCs or T cells enriched from blood (not recorded which). The source is a man between 60 and 75 years old who had recovered from COVID-19. CDR3s include the opening cysteine and the closing phenylalanine or tryptophan. Each record gives: D gene, J gene, clone size, V gene, CDR3 protein, CDR3 DNA. D genes are given only for firm matches. Part of the rows lack a size; the others show once, few, many or a class for expanded clones.

NA | TRBJ1-6 | NA | TRBV3-1/TRBV3-2 | CASSQETGETYNSPLHF | TGTGCCAGCAGCCAGGAAACGGGGGAAACCTATAATTCACCCCTCCACTTT
TRBD2 | TRBJ2-4 | NA | TRBV19 | CASSSQGLGKNIQYF | TGTGCCAGTAGTTCACAGGGACTAGGCAAAAACATTCAGTACTTC
TRBD2 | TRBJ2-3 | NA | TRBV10-2 | CATTLAGGGDTQYF | TGCGCCACCACACTAGCGGGGGGTGGGGATACGCAGTATTTT
NA | TRBJ2-1 | NA | TRBV9 | CASSVAAGAGYNEQFF | TGTGCCAGCAGCGTAGCGGCGGGGGCCGGTTACAATGAGCAGTTCTTC
NA | TRBJ1-1 | once | TRBV3-1/TRBV3-2 | CASSQLGGSGVNTEAFF | TGTGCCAGCAGCCAATTGGGCGGGAGCGGGGTGAACACTGAAGCTTTCTTT
NA | TRBJ1-1 | NA | TRBV19 | CASTPAERATEAFF | TGTGCCAGTACCCCGGCGGAGAGGGCCACTGAAGCTTTCTTT
NA | TRBJ2-3 | once | TRBV7-8 | CASSLGARGAGTDTQYF | TGTGCCAGCAGCTTAGGAGCCAGGGGCGCGGGTACAGATACGCAGTATTTT
NA | TRBJ2-5 | NA | TRBV5-5 | CASSLDTRETQYF | TGTGCCAGCAGCTTGGACACCAGAGAGACCCAGTACTTC
NA | TRBJ1-3 | NA | TRBV10-2 | CASSESRLGSHSGNTIYF | TGCGCCAGCAGTGAATCGAGGTTAGGGAGTCACTCTGGAAACACCATATATTTT
TRBD1 | TRBJ1-1 | NA | TRBV14 | CASSQAQGAGTEAFF | TGTGCCAGCAGCCAGGCACAGGGGGCCGGCACTGAAGCTTTCTTT
TRBD1 | TRBJ1-2 | once | TRBV12-3/TRBV12-4 | CASREDRGGYTF | TGTGCCAGCAGGGAAGACAGGGGTGGCTACACCTTC
NA | TRBJ2-7 | NA | TRBV7-9 | CASSLDGQHYEQYF | TGTGCCAGCAGCTTAGATGGACAGCACTACGAGCAGTACTTC
NA | TRBJ1-3 | NA | TRBV12-3/TRBV12-4 | CASSYRAGNTIYF | TGTGCCAGCAGCTACAGGGCTGGAAACACCATATATTTT
NA | TRBJ2-3 | NA | TRBV2 | CASSDGALRSTDTQYF | TGTGCCAGCAGTGATGGGGCGCTTCGAAGCACAGATACGCAGTATTTT
TRBD1 | TRBJ2-7 | NA | TRBV14 | CASSQEETGYGQVTYEQYF | TGTGCCAGCAGCCAAGAGGAGACAGGATATGGACAGGTTACCTACGAGCAGTACTTC
NA | TRBJ1-5 | NA | TRBV4-3 | CASSQDLVGASQPQHF | TGCGCCAGCAGCCAAGATTTAGTGGGGGCCAGTCAGCCCCAGCATTTT
NA | TRBJ1-6 | NA | TRBV4-3 | CASSQDAYSLNSPLHF | TGCGCCAGCAGCCAAGATGCCTACAGTCTAAATTCACCCCTCCACTTT
NA | TRBJ1-6 | once | TRBV11-2 | CASSLAGGALSPLHF | TGTGCCAGCAGCTTAGCCGGAGGGGCTCTTTCACCCCTCCACTTT
NA | TRBJ1-2 | NA | TRBV4-3 | CASSQDDRPGYTF | TGCGCCAGCAGCCAAGATGACAGGCCTGGCTACACCTTC
TRBD1 | TRBJ1-5 | NA | TRBV6-5 | CASRGQGASQPQHF | TGTGCCAGCAGGGGACAGGGGGCGAGTCAGCCCCAGCATTTT
NA | TRBJ2-7 | NA | TRBV11-3 | CASSPRQGRYEQYF | TGTGCCAGCAGCCCTAGGCAGGGAAGGTACGAGCAGTACTTC
TRBD1 | TRBJ1-1 | NA | TRBV6-5 | CASIGTGTVNTEAFF | TGTGCCAGCATCGGAACCGGGACAGTGAACACTGAAGCTTTCTTT
TRBD2 | TRBJ2-7 | NA | TRBV7-2 | CASSTRDYSRDEQYF | TGTGCCAGCAGCACCCGGGACTACTCCCGGGACGAGCAGTACTTC
NA | TRBJ2-1 | NA | TRBV11-3 | CASSSNRANEQFF | TGTGCCAGCAGCTCAAACAGGGCCAATGAGCAGTTCTTC
NA | TRBJ1-1 | NA | TRBV19 | CASSIELRGEAFF | TGTGCCAGTAGTATAGAACTCAGGGGTGAAGCTTTCTTT
NA | TRBJ1-3 | NA | TRBV9 | CASGRGGGSSGNTIYF | TGTGCCAGCGGGAGGGGCGGGGGAAGCTCTGGAAACACCATATATTTT
TRBD1 | TRBJ1-2 | NA | TRBV4-3 | CASSQSPGTGGYAYTF | TGCGCCAGCAGCCAGAGCCCCGGGACAGGGGGGTATGCCTACACCTTC
TRBD1 | TRBJ2-2 | NA | TRBV6-5 | CASSYDRVENTGELFF | TGTGCCAGCAGTTACGACAGGGTGGAGAACACCGGGGAGCTGTTTTTT
TRBD1 | TRBJ1-1 | NA | TRBV24-1 | CATSDPSAGQGAMGAFF | TGTGCCACCAGTGACCCTTCGGCTGGACAGGGGGCAATGGGAGCTTTCTTT
NA | TRBJ2-1 | NA | TRBV18 | CASSPPIGLSSYNEQFF | TGTGCCAGCTCACCACCGATAGGACTTAGCTCCTACAATGAGCAGTTCTTC
TRBD1 | TRBJ2-2 | NA | TRBV7-9 | CASSPRDRYSNTGELFF | TGTGCCAGCAGCCCCCGGGACAGGTATTCGAACACCGGGGAGCTGTTTTTT
NA | TRBJ2-2 | NA | TRBV14 | CASSQARTLNTGELFF | TGTGCCAGCAGCCAAGCCCGGACACTAAACACCGGGGAGCTGTTTTTT
TRBD1 | TRBJ1-1 | NA | TRBV7-2 | CASNNPTTGTTEAFF | TGTGCCAGCAACAACCCCACGACAGGGACCACTGAAGCTTTCTTT
TRBD1 | TRBJ1-5 | NA | TRBV10-3 | CAISGGQGQDQPQHF | TGTGCCATCAGTGGCGGACAGGGGCAGGATCAGCCCCAGCATTTT
NA | TRBJ2-1 | NA | TRBV11-2 | CASSRGGNRGEQFF | TGTGCCAGCAGCCGCGGAGGGAATCGGGGTGAGCAGTTCTTC
NA | TRBJ2-7 | NA | TRBV6-5 | CASSWTGGLLGEQYF | TGTGCCAGCAGCTGGACAGGAGGGCTCCTTGGGGAGCAGTACTTC
NA | TRBJ1-2 | NA | TRBV30 | CAWSSEASNYGYTF | TGTGCCTGGAGTTCGGAGGCCAGTAACTATGGCTACACCTTC
TRBD2 | TRBJ2-7 | NA | TRBV19 | CASSMGLAYEQYF | TGTGCCAGTAGTATGGGACTAGCCTACGAGCAGTACTTC
NA | TRBJ1-2 | NA | TRBV7-9 | CASSGDRSPYGYTF | TGTGCCAGCAGCGGTGACAGGAGTCCCTATGGCTACACCTTC
NA | TRBJ2-5 | NA | TRBV14 | CASSLSPGRETQYF | TGTGCCAGCAGCCTTAGCCCCGGTCGTGAGACCCAGTACTTC
NA | TRBJ2-1 | NA | TRBV19 | CASSRGNNNEQFF | TGTGCCAGTAGTCGGGGGAACAACAATGAGCAGTTCTTC
NA | TRBJ2-4 | NA | TRBV11-3 | CASSLLHKNIQYF | TGTGCCAGCAGCTTGTTACACAAAAACATTCAGTACTTC
NA | TRBJ1-1 | once | TRBV11-2 | CASGSTRNTEAFF | TGTGCCAGCGGCTCGACAAGGAACACTGAAGCTTTCTTT
NA | TRBJ2-5 | NA | TRBV7-2 | CASSYKETQYF | TGTGCCAGCAGCTATAAAGAGACCCAGTACTTC
NA | TRBJ1-1 | NA | TRBV9 | CASSVGSGVRAAPTEAFF | TGTGCCAGCAGCGTGGGATCGGGGGTCAGGGCAGCCCCCACTGAAGCTTTCTTT
TRBD1 | TRBJ1-1 | NA | TRBV11-2 | CASSLHQGGWNTEAFF | TGTGCCAGCAGCCTACACCAGGGGGGTTGGAACACTGAAGCTTTCTTT
TRBD1 | TRBJ1-1 | NA | TRBV11-3 | CASSLQGPEAFF | TGTGCCAGCAGCCTACAGGGGCCCGAAGCTTTCTTT
NA | TRBJ1-1 | NA | TRBV3-1/TRBV3-2 | CASSQALGAEAFF | TGTGCCAGCAGCCAAGCGCTAGGCGCCGAAGCTTTCTTT
TRBD1 | TRBJ2-7 | NA | TRBV10-2 | CASRDNRGLSYEQYF | TGCGCCAGCAGGGACAACAGGGGGCTGTCCTACGAGCAGTACTTC
TRBD2 | TRBJ2-3 | NA | TRBV5-1 | CASSVGTSVSTDTQYF | TGCGCCAGCAGCGTGGGGACTAGCGTGAGCACAGATACGCAGTATTTT
NA | TRBJ1-1 | NA | TRBV4-2 | CASSQDPRGNTEAFF | TGTGCCAGCAGCCAAGACCCCAGGGGGAACACTGAAGCTTTCTTT
TRBD2 | TRBJ2-2 | NA | TRBV2 | CASSRETSGGTTGTGELFF | TGTGCCAGCAGTCGAGAGACTAGCGGGGGGACTACAGGAACCGGGGAGCTGTTTTTT
TRBD2 | TRBJ2-3 | NA | TRBV10-3 | CAISFSGGNTDTQYF | TGTGCCATCAGTTTTAGCGGGGGAAACACAGATACGCAGTATTTT